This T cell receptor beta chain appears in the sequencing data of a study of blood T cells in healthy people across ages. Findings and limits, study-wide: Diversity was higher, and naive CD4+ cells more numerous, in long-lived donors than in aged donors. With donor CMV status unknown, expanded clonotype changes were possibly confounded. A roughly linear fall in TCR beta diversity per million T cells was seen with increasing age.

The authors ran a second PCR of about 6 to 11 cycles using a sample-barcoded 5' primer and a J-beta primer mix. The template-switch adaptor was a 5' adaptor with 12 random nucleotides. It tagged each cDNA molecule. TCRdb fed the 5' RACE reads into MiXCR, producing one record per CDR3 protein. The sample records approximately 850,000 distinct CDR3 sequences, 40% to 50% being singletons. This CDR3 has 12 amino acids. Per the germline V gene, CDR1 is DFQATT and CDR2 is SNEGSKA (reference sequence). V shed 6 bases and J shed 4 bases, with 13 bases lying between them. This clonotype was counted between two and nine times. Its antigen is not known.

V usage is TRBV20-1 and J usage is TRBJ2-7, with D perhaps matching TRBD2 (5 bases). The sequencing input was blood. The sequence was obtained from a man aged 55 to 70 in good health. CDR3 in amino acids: CSAGGGLYEQYF. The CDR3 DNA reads TGCAGTGCCGGTGGAGGTTTATACGAGCAGTACTTC.